Below, one T cell receptor (beta chain) is given with its context. No antigen is known for it. The record originates from a study of T cell responses to AZD1222 COVID-19 vaccine. Study findings and constraints: There were mostly white British donors and more females than males, and clonal diversity was possibly underestimated. Regions left unmutated in variants are reportedly the target of nearly half of spike-specific TCRs.

The data were produced by immunoSEQ multiplex PCR, yet TCRdb's version contains in-frame clones alone and is incomplete. Of about 120,000 clones listed, just under 90% are singletons. The TCR sequence derives from an adult in good health. This sample comprised peripheral blood, obtained on day 0 of AZD1222 vaccination.

The CDR3 loop reads CASSQEVQETQYF. CDR3 in DNA: TGCGCCAGCAGCCAGGAGGTCCAAGAGACCCAGTACTTC. The chain recombines TRBV4-1 with TRBJ2-5, with D maybe TRBD2 (5 bases). Germline lookup yields CDR1 MGHRA and CDR2 YSYEKL. The CDR3 spans 13 residues. V was shortened by 3 bases and J by 1 base, with 6 bases between the two germline ends.